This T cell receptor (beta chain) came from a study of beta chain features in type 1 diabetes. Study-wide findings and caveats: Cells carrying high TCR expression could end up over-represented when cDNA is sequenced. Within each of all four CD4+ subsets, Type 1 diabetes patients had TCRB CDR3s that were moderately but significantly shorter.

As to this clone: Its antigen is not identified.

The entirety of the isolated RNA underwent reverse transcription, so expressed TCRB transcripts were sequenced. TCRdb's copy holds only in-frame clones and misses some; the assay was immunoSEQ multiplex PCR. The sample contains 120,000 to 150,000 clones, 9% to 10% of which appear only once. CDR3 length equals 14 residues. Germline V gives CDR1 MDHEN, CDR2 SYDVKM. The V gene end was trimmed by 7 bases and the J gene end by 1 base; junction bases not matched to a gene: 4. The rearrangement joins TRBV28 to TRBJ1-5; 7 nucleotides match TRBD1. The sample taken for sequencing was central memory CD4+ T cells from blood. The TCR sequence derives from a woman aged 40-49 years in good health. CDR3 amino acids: CASNRGPSNQPQHF. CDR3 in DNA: TGTGCCAGCAACAGGGGACCCAGCAATCAGCCCCAGCATTTT.